This T cell receptor (beta chain) is drawn from a study of blood T cell repertoires in COVID-19. Study in general: Italy, Spain and the United States were the sources of the convalescent and acute COVID-19 samples. The analysed material was cDNA or gDNA that came from T cells, B-cell-depleted T cells, or PBMCs.

The V and J ends lost 6 bases and 1 base, in that order; junction bases with no gene match: 11. The CDR3 is 16 residues long. Germline lookup yields CDR1 SGHRS and CDR2 YFSETQ. Source study methods: Nucleated cell number was recorded as an estimate derived from reference gene primer amplification. TCRdb keeps only in-frame clones here, not all; method: immunoSEQ multiplex PCR. The V and J calls and clone size are taken from that table; D and trimming were inferred from the DNA. The sample comprises some 200,000 clones, nearly 85% of which are singletons, and 0.95% to 1.5% rests with the top ten. The J gene is TRBJ2-5, the V gene TRBV5-1, with 8 nucleotides matching TRBD2. This sequence originates from a woman aged 25 to 45 with COVID-19, enrolled during active disease. The sequenced sample was peripheral blood. The CDR3 DNA reads as TGCGCCAGCACCAGCTCGGGGGCGGGGGGCCAAGAGACCCAGTACTTC. Amino acid sequence: CASTSSGAGGQETQYF.